This entry is about one TCR beta chain. This record belongs to a study of blood T cell repertoires in COVID-19. Whole-study context: Samples representing acute and convalescent COVID-19 were sourced from the United States, Italy and Spain. The cDNA or gDNA used as material had been derived from T cells, B-cell-depleted T cells, or PBMCs.

Authors' analysis steps: Counts of nucleated cells, estimated from reference gene primer amplification, were obtained. The method was immunoSEQ multiplex PCR; TCRdb's version includes in-frame clones alone and lacks a portion of them. V and J calls and clone size are as listed in that table; D and trimming were resolved from the DNA. The sample has over 75,000 clones, approximately 80% seen once. Sequencing was carried out using peripheral blood. This receptor was identified in a woman between 65 and 79 years old with acute or convalescent COVID-19.

For the CDR3, the DNA is TGTGCCAGCAGTTTCTTGATAGCGGGGGCCCACCGGGAGCTGTTTTTT. Translation gives CASSFLIAGAHRELFF. The chain is built from TRBV27 and TRBJ2-2; 9 bases line up with TRBD2. Germline CDR1 reads MNHEY; CDR2 reads SMNVEV (reference sequence). The CDR3 consists of 16 residues. V was clipped by 3 bases and J by 9 bases; unmatched bases: 11.